Reported below is one T cell receptor beta chain. These data belong to a study of shared T cell receptors in the human thymus. TCRdb's copy holds only in-frame clones and misses some; the assay was immunoSEQ multiplex PCR. The sample includes about 380,000 clones, 95% of them seen just once. CDR3 size: 16 residues. The germline gives CDR1 MDHEN, CDR2 SYDVKM. J was trimmed by 5 bases and V by 2 bases; bases with no gene match: 9. Material for sequencing was thymocytes. The chain employs TRBV28 and TRBJ2-3, with TRBD1 identical over 8 bases. The sequence derives from a human donor. CDR3 residues: CASSLRPETGVDTQYF. The CDR3 DNA is TGTGCCAGCAGTTTACGCCCAGAGACAGGGGTAGATACGCAGTATTTT.